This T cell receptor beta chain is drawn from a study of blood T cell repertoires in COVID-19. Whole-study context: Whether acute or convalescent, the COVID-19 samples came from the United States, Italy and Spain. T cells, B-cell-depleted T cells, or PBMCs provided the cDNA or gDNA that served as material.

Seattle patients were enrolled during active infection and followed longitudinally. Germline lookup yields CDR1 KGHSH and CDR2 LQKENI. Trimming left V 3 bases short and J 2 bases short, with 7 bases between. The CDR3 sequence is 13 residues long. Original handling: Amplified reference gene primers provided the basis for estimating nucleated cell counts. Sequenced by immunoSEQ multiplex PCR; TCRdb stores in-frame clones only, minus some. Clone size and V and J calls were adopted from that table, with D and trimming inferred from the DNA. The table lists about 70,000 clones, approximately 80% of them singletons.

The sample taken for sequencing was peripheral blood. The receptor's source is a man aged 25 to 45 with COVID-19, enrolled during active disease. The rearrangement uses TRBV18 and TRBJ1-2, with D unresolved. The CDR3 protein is CASSPGSNYGYTF. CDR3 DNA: TGTGCCAGCTCACCCGGGTCCAACTATGGCTACACCTTC.